These 30 T cell receptor beta chains came from one sample sequenced in a study of CXCR3-negative and CXCR3-positive naive CD8 T cells. Broader study findings: CXCR3-positive naive cells carried more hydrophobic TRB CDR3s than CXCR3-negative ones.

cDNA libraries for TRB were generated by 5' RACE incorporating UMI labels. No DNA is given; TCRdb re-called the 5' RACE reads and lists each CDR3 protein once. The table for this sample gives roughly 110,000 distinct CDR3 sequences. Their specific antigens are unknown. The material sequenced was naive CXCR3+ CD8+ T cells from blood. As to subset: CD45RO-CCR7+CD27+CD95- naive CD8+ T cells expressing CXCR3 (TNR3+). The source of these receptors is a human donor in good health. Some clones in this sample may be carry-over from other donors' samples.

This chain joins TRBV20-1 and TRBJ1-5; the D call of TRBD1 rests on TCRdb alone, since no DNA is present to check it. Germline loops: CDR1 DFQATT, CDR2 SNEGSKA (reference sequence). The CDR3 is made up of 16 amino acids. The CDR3 region is CSARTAGQGGNQPQHF.

The chain is built from TRBV7-2 and TRBJ2-6; there is no DNA to check the TCRdb D call of TRBD1. Germline V gene lookup returns CDR1 SGHTA and CDR2 FQGNSA. The CDR3 runs to 13 residues. The CDR3 region is CASRGHGANVLTF.

The rearrangement joins TRBV18 to TRBJ1-5; TCRdb indicates TRBD1, and absent DNA this call remains unverified. CDR3 length: 14 amino acids. CDR1 and CDR2 from the germline V gene are KGHSH and LQKENI. CDR3 region: CASSPVGANQPQHF.

The chain couples TRBV27 to TRBJ1-1. The CDR3 is 14 residues long. Germline assignment: CDR1 MNHEY and CDR2 SMNVEV (reference sequence). CDR3 amino acids: CASSFGQPNTEAFF.

This sequence joins TRBV29-1 and TRBJ2-5; TCRdb lists TRBD1, though no DNA is available to test this call. The CDR3 length is 15 residues. Germline values: CDR1 SQVTM, CDR2 ANQGSEA. The CDR3 spells CSVQNRDTGFETQYF.

The CDR3 spells CASSSYGGTEETQYF. J is TRBJ2-5 and V is TRBV7-9; TCRdb gives TRBD1 as the D gene, but with no DNA this cannot be confirmed. Germline CDR1 SEHNR, CDR2 FQNEAQ (reference sequence). CDR3 length: 15 amino acids.

This chain links TRBV5-1 with TRBJ2-1; TCRdb indicates TRBD2, and absent DNA this call remains unverified. CDR1 SGHRS and CDR2 YFSETQ come from the germline V gene. The CDR3 sequence is 15 residues long. The CDR3 sequence is CASSLVTSGGEEQFF. The whole variable domain, remainder taken from reference TRBV5-1 and TRBJ2-1, is KAGVTQTPRYLIKTRGQQVTLSCSPISGHRSVSWYQQTPGQGLQFLFEYFSETQRNKGNFPGRFSGRQFSNSRSEMNVSTLELGDSALYLCASSLVTSGGEEQFFGPGTRLTVL.

This chain uses TRBV7-9 with TRBJ2-1; TCRdb's D call of TRBD2 is untestable without DNA. The CDR3 totals 16 residues. CDR1 SEHNR and CDR2 FQNEAQ come from the germline V gene (reference sequence). CDR3 sequence reads: CASSFAGTSGNNEQFF. The full variable domain, completed using reference TRBV7-9 and TRBJ2-1, is DTGVSQNPRHKITKRGQNVTFRCDPISEHNRLYWYRQTLGQGPEFLTYFQNEAQLEKSRLLSDRFSAERPKGSFSTLEIQRTEQGDSAMYLCASSFAGTSGNNEQFFGPGTRLTVL.

The rearrangement uses TRBV7-6 and TRBJ2-2. Germline V CDR1 and CDR2: SGHVS, FNYEAQ. This CDR3 contains 14 residues. CDR3 region: CASSTRVGTGELFF. The full variable domain, with the rest looked up from reference TRBV7-6 and TRBJ2-2, is GAGVSQSPRYKVTKRGQDVALRCDPISGHVSLYWYRQALGQGPEFLTYFNYEAQQDKSGLPNDRFSAERPEGSISTLTIQRTEQRDSAMYRCASSTRVGTGELFFGEGSRLTVL.

V is TRBV9 and J is TRBJ2-1; TCRdb gives TRBD2 as the D gene, but with no DNA this cannot be confirmed. Germline values: CDR1 SGDLS, CDR2 YYNGEE. The CDR3 extends over 15 amino acids. CDR3 sequence: CASSTTSGGYNEQFF.

V and J are TRBV28 and TRBJ2-7; TCRdb names TRBD2, which stays unverified in the absence of DNA. This CDR3 is 13 amino acids long. Germline-derived CDR1 and CDR2 are MDHEN and SYDVKM. CDR3 loop: CASSWGLTLLQYF.

The V call is TRBV29-1, the J call TRBJ2-7; TCRdb's D call, TRBD1, is unchecked because there is no DNA. Germline V gene sequence: CDR1 SQVTM, CDR2 ANQGSEA. The CDR3 extends over 12 amino acids. The CDR3 sequence: CSVEGIGGGQHF.

V usage is TRBV7-8 and J usage is TRBJ2-3; the TRBD1 assignment by TCRdb is unverifiable without DNA. Germline V CDR1 and CDR2: SGHVS, FQNEAQ. The CDR3 spans 15 residues. The CDR3 spells CASSFNPGDTDTQYF.

CDR3 sequence: CASSFPSGTMNTEAFF. The chain employs TRBV7-2 and TRBJ1-1. The length of the CDR3 is 16 residues. Germline CDR1 reads SGHTA; CDR2 reads FQGNSA.

The CDR3 loop reads CATSRGVTGDSPLHF. The V gene is TRBV15, the J gene TRBJ1-6. CDR1 and CDR2 from the germline V gene are LNHNV and YYDKDF (reference sequence). This CDR3 comprises 15 residues.

The V call is TRBV29-1, the J call TRBJ2-7. The CDR3 contains 13 residues. Germline V gene data show CDR1 as SQVTM and CDR2 as ANQGSEA. The CDR3 is CSVEDDLGYEQYF.

The chain is built from TRBV20-1 and TRBJ2-5; the TCRdb call, TRBD1, lacks DNA for checking. CDR3 length: 13 residues. In germline, CDR1 is DFQATT, CDR2 SNEGSKA (reference sequence). This chain's CDR3 is CSAQTGFWETQYF.

The V call is TRBV12-3 or TRBV12-4, the J call TRBJ2-5; absent DNA, TCRdb's TRBD1 call cannot be checked. This CDR3 spans 15 amino acids. The chain's CDR3 is CASSLTLRTGETQYF.

The chain is built from TRBV23-1 and TRBJ2-2; TCRdb indicates TRBD1, and absent DNA this call remains unverified. TRBV23-1 is flagged as an ORF with uncertain function. The CDR3 is 18 residues long. The CDR3 sequence: CASSQSHRGPGCTGELFF.

V usage is TRBV19 and J usage is TRBJ2-1; as DNA is missing, the TRBD2 call by TCRdb cannot be tested. Germline V gene data show CDR1 as LNHDA and CDR2 as SQIVND (reference sequence). This CDR3 spans 15 amino acids. The CDR3 protein is CASSIVAGETNEQFF. Full variable domain (rest looked up from reference TRBV19 and TRBJ2-1): DGGITQSPKYLFRKEGQNVTLSCEQNLNHDAMYWYRQDPGQGLRLIYYSQIVNDFQKGDIAEGYSVSREKKESFPLTVTSAQKNPTAFYLCASSIVAGETNEQFFGPGTRLTVL.

The chain carries TRBV21-1 and TRBJ2-3; TCRdb designates TRBD2, a call that cannot be tested without DNA. TRBV21-1 is recorded as a pseudogene. The CDR3 spans 15 residues. The CDR3 sequence is CASTEGLAGSDTQYF.

The chain joins TRBV14 to TRBJ1-2. CDR1 and CDR2 from the germline V gene are SGHDN and FVKESK. The CDR3 covers 13 residues. CDR3 region: CASSFYTAFGYTF.

This rearrangement joins TRBV10-3 to TRBJ2-1; no DNA is available, so the TRBD2 call from TCRdb remains unchecked. Germline V CDR1 and CDR2: ENHRY, SYGVKD. The CDR3 runs 16 residues. The chain's CDR3 is CAIILASGTSWNEQFF.

The chain uses TRBV15 and TRBJ2-7; with no DNA, the TCRdb D assignment of TRBD1 cannot be verified. The germline V gene encodes CDR1 LNHNV and CDR2 YYDKDF (reference sequence). The CDR3 is 13 amino acids. Here the CDR3 reads CATSRVQGREQYF. Using reference TRBV15 and TRBJ2-7 for the parts outside the CDR3, the full variable domain is DAMVIQNPRYQVTQFGKPVTLSCSQTLNHNVMYWYQQKSSQAPKLLFHYYDKDFNNEADTPDNFQSRRPNTSFCFLDIRSPGLGDTAMYLCATSRVQGREQYFGPGTRLTVT.

This chain joins TRBV11-3 and TRBJ2-1; TCRdb's D call, TRBD1, is unchecked because there is no DNA. Germline CDR1 and CDR2: SGHNT and YENEEA. This CDR3 has 14 residues. The CDR3 reads CASSSTRQGNEQFF.

The rearrangement links TRBV6-5 to TRBJ2-7; the D gene TCRdb calls, TRBD1, cannot be checked with no DNA. The CDR3 is 16 amino acids. The germline gives CDR1 MNHEY, CDR2 SVGAGI. The CDR3 protein is CASSYSWDGGGYEQYF.

The CDR3 sequence is CAISERAITEEELFF. The rearrangement joins TRBV10-3 to TRBJ2-2. CDR1 and CDR2 (germline): ENHRY, SYGVKD. CDR3 length: 15 amino acids.

CDR3: CAISDLQGQETQYF. The rearrangement joins TRBV10-3 to TRBJ2-5; lacking DNA, the TRBD1 call made by TCRdb goes unchecked. The V gene's germline CDR1 is ENHRY and CDR2 SYGVKD. The CDR3 is made up of 14 amino acids.

This chain connects TRBV14 to TRBJ2-2; TCRdb indicates TRBD1, and absent DNA this call remains unverified. The CDR3 covers 16 residues. In germline, CDR1 is SGHDN, CDR2 FVKESK. CDR3 residues: CASSQIGTANTGELFF.

V usage is TRBV20-1 and J usage is TRBJ2-3; TCRdb reports TRBD2, a call that lacks DNA to check it against. This CDR3 is built from 15 residues. Germline V gene data show CDR1 as DFQATT and CDR2 as SNEGSKA (reference sequence). CDR3 amino acids: CSPNLLAGGTDTQYF.